The T cell receptor (beta chain) described here comes from a study of blood T cell repertoires in COVID-19. The wider study: Samples taken during acute and convalescent COVID-19 were collected in the United States, Italy and Spain.

The data were produced by immunoSEQ multiplex PCR, yet TCRdb's version contains in-frame clones alone and is incomplete. The sample holds about 33,000 clones, 90% seen once. This clone turned up a few times. The CDR3 loop spans 14 amino acids. The germline V gene has CDR1 SGHDT and CDR2 YYEEEE. The V segment lost 4 bases and the J segment 1 base; nucleotides outside the gene matches: 4. The sample consisted of peripheral blood. The chain carries TRBV5-6 and TRBJ1-1; 7 bases map to TRBD1. This TCR was sampled from a human donor in a cohort sampled during active COVID-19. The CDR3 region is CASSPQGRNTEAFF. The CDR3 nucleotides read TGTGCCAGCAGCCCACAGGGGAGGAACACTGAAGCTTTCTTT.